One T cell receptor beta chain is described in this entry. This clonotype showed up many times. Its antigen remains undetermined. Per-base quality was not reported, and no clone a single base away is much larger than it. The CDR3 runs 15 amino acids, cysteine and phenylalanine included. CDR3 DNA only is kept here, 45 bases in frame from base 1. The germline ends are 15 bases apart after V is trimmed by 0 bases and J by 4 bases. The germline V gene (reference sequence) sets CDR1 to DFQATT and CDR2 to SNEGSKA. This sample's treatment or condition label indicates: live attenuated yellow fever vaccine strain. At each blood-draw timepoint, two biological replicates of bulk PBMCs were collected. PBMCs were isolated from peripheral blood using a standard Ficoll-Paque protocol. RNA was extracted with TriZol from bulk PBMCs, CD4 and CD8 fractions, and dextramer-positive and dextramer-negative fractions. The reads were generated on an Illumina NovaSeq 6000. TCR cDNA was synthesized by 5'RACE template switching, through which a universal primer site and unique molecular identifiers were introduced. Priming of cDNA synthesis was performed from both the TCR alpha and TCR beta constant segments. Two PCR steps were used to amplify libraries, with sample barcodes and sequencing adapters being added in the second step. Sequencing of libraries was done on Illumina HiSeq 2500 (2x100 bp) or NovaSeq (2x150 bp). The source study handled its data this way. MIGEC handled demultiplexing of reads and collapsing into UMI consensus sequences, while MiXCR performed V(D)J alignment. Vaccine-responding clonotypes were identified with edgeR using replicate PBMC samples, with FDR below 0.01 and a log2 fold change above 5 up to day 15 being required. Bulk clonotypes were assigned CD4 or CD8 identity according to which sequenced CD4 or CD8 repertoire held them at higher abundance. In TCRdb, the public reads were trimmed at Q25 with fastp and aligned with MiXCR, with productive beta chains retained. Merged by CDR3 protein, the rows form single entries marked with the most common genes and DNA. The V and J calls and clone size are TCRdb's, not the authors'. The sample yields a few hundred thousand distinct CDR3 sequences; over 15% were counted once. 15% to 20% of the sample belongs to the ten largest clones.

The data belong to a study of T cells after yellow fever vaccination (dated by TCRdb to the late 2010s). Describing the broader study: Libraries from fractions with low cell numbers were prepared with the SMART-Seq v4 Ultra Low Input RNA kit. Two healthy male donors, one aged 18 to 30 and one aged 30 to 40 years, made up the cohort. To track T-cell clones before and after primary and booster YFV17D yellow fever vaccination, bulk TCR alpha and beta repertoires were sequenced longitudinally. Bulk PBMC replicates and cell subsets were isolated from blood drawn at multiple timepoints before and after both primary and secondary immunization.

Here is what the overall study found, with its caveats: The secondary T-cell response was found to be weaker but faster than the primary response, with a peak reached on day 5 rather than on day 15. Computational filtering was needed because FACS-sorted repertoires could contain abundant contaminating clonotypes from the bulk population. Because only a couple of donors were included in the study, the extent to which the findings can be generalized is limited. After the booster, most clones that had expanded after primary vaccination were detected again (about 95% of CD4 and 88% of CD8), suggesting broad maintenance of memory. A small fraction of clonotypes showed up in both the CD4 and CD8 compartments, probably as a result of convergent recombination.

The receptor chain draws on TRBV20-1 and TRBJ1-2, and perhaps TRBD1 as D gene, on 5 matching bases. The receptor's source is a man between 18 and 29 years old who received the YFV17D yellow fever vaccine. Here the sequenced sample was PBMCs, taken before the yellow fever booster vaccination. The sequence in DNA is TGCAGTGCTAGAGATTGGGGCGGAGACCTCTATGGCTACACCTTC. This sequence encodes CSARDWGGDLYGYTF.